This section outlines one TCR beta chain sequence together with its context. Its antigen has not been determined. The DNA is omitted, as the CDR3 cannot be located on it reliably, and the CDR3 follows TCRdb's listing. TCR beta repertoires were profiled from peripheral blood of some 13 young patients with multiple sclerosis to demonstrate the VDJtools post-analysis software. The multiple sclerosis patients were children and adolescents ranging in age from roughly 6 to 15 years. This specimen comes from a study of post-analysis software for immune sequencing data (dated by TCRdb to the mid-2010s). Regarding the study in general: Disease courses on record covered relapsing-remitting, secondary progressive and progressive-relapsing multiple sclerosis, though some patients had no subtype annotation. The patient repertoires were compared against approximately ten previously published healthy control repertoires obtained from donors aged 6 to 25 years. A subset of samples was prepared in parallel using single-end sample barcoding, then pooled and co-amplified after Illumina adapter ligation.

The germline V gene yields MNHEY for CDR1 and SVGEGT for CDR2. The CDR3 covers 14 residues, taking in both the cysteine and the phenylalanine. Libraries were constructed by PCR. Sequencing was performed on an Illumina HiSeq 2500. To reduce PCR and sequencing biases, unique molecular identifiers were built into the TCR beta cDNA libraries. Every 1 to 10 million input T cells yielded roughly 500,000 cDNA molecules, meaning each molecule approximated one T cell. Patient libraries were prepared and sequenced with the same protocol used for the earlier healthy control dataset. Samples belonging to the same batch were prepared together, multiplexed and sequenced on a shared HiSeq lane. Under the source paper's analysis protocol: Raw barcoded reads were processed with MIGEC, and single-read molecular identifier groups were discarded before consensus assembly and CDR3 extraction. VDJtools was used for post-analysis of the clonotype tables, and diversity was normalized by down-sampling every dataset to the size of the smallest sample. Repertoire overlap clustering matched CDR3 amino acid but not nucleotide sequences to correct batch-related cross-sample contamination. TCRdb reprocessing: public reads trimmed at Q25 with fastp, clones called with MiXCR, in-frame beta chains kept. Duplicate CDR3 protein sequences are folded into a single record with the most common DNA and genes. Clone size and V and J calls follow TCRdb, not the original study. The sample contains about 770,000 distinct CDR3 sequences, 46% of them found a single time. 4.9% of the sample is in the top ten clones.

Broader findings and caveats from the paper: Multiple sclerosis patients had significantly lower normalized Chao1 diversity than controls, a result that suggests substantial peripheral T-cell clonal expansion. Significantly higher frequencies in patients than in controls were found for a few TRBV segments, including TRBV5-6, TRBV5-1 and TRBV20-1. The control group was slightly older than the multiple sclerosis patient group. Direct clustering with F measure revealed strong co-clustering of samples prepared in the same batch, which led to a batch-effect correction.

Input material: blood. The TCR was taken from a girl aged 5 to 17 with multiple sclerosis. This chain is built from TRBV6-2 or TRBV6-3 and TRBJ1-2; the DNA was not compared with TRBD1, the D call given in the table. The CDR3 loop reads CATGTGRGTYGCTF.